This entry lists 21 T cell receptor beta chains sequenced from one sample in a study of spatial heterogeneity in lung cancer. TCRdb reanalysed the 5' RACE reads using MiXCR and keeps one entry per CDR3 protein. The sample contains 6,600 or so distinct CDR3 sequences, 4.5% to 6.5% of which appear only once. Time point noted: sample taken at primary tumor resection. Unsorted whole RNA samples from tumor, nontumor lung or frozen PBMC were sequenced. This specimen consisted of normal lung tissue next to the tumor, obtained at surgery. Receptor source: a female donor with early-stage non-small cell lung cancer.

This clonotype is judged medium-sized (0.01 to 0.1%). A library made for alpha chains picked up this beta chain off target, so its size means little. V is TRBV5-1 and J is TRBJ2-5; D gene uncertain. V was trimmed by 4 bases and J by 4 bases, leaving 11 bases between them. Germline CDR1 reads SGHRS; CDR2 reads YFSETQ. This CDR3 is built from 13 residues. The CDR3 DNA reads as TGCGCCAGCAGCGCAATTAAAGGAGAGACCCAGTACTTC. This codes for CASSAIKGETQYF.

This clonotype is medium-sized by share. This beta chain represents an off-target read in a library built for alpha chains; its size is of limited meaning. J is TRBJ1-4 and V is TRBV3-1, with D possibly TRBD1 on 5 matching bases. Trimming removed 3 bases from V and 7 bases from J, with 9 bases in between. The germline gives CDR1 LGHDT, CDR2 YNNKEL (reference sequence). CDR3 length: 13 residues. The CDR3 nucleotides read TGTGCCAGCAGCCAGGGGGACCCTGAAAAACTGTTTTTT. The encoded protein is CASSQGDPEKLFF.

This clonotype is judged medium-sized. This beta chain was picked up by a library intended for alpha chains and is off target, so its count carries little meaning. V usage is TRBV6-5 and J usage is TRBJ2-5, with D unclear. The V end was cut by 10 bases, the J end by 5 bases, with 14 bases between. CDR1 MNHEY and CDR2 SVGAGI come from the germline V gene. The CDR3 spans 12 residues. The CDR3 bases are TGTGCCAACCGAGGTGGGGTGGAGACCCAGTACTTC. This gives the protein CANRGGVETQYF.

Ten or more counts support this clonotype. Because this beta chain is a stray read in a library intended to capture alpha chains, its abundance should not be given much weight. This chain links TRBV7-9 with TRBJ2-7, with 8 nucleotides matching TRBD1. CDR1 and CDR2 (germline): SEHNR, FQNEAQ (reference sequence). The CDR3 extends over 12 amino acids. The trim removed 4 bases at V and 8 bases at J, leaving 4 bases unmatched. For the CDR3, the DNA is TGTGCCAGCAGCTCCCAGGGGGCTCAGCAGTACTTC. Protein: CASSSQGAQQYF.

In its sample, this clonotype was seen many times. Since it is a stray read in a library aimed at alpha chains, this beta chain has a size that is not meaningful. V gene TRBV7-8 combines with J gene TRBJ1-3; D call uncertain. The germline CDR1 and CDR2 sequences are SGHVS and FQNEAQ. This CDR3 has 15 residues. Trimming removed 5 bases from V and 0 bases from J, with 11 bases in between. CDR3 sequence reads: CASSPRVDSGNTIYF. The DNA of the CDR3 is TGTGCCAGCAGCCCCAGAGTAGACTCTGGAAACACCATATATTTT.

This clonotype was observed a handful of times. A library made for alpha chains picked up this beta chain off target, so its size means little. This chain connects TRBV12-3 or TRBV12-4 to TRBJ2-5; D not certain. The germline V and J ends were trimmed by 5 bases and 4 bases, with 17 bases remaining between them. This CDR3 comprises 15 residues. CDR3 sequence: CASSTQHRLTETQYF. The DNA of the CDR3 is TGTGCCAGCAGTACCCAACACCGCCTCACAGAGACCCAGTACTTC.

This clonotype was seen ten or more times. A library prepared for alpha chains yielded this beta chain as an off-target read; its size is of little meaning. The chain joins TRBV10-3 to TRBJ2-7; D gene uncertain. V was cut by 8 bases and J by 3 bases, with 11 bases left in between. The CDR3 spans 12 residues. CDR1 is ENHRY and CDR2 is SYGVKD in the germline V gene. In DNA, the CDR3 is TGTGCCATCGCCAGCGTCTACTACGAGCAGTACTTC. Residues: CAIASVYYEQYF.

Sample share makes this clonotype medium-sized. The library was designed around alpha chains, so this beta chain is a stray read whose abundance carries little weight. CDR3 DNA: TGTGCCAGCAGTCGTGCCTACGAGCAGTACTTC. Translating it yields CASSRAYEQYF. This chain links TRBV25-1 with TRBJ2-7; the D is unclear. The V gene lost 5 bases and the J gene lost 2 bases, with 4 bases spanning the gap. From germline, CDR1 is MGHDK and CDR2 SYGVNS. The CDR3 is 11 residues long.

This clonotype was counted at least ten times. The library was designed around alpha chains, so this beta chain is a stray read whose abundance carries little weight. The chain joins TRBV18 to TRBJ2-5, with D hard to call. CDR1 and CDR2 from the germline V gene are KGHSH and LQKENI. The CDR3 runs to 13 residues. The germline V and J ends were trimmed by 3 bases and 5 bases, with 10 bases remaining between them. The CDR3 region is CASSPRTGETQYF. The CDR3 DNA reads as TGTGCCAGCTCACCGAGGACCGGTGAGACCCAGTACTTC. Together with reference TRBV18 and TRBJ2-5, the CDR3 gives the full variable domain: NAGVMQNPRHLVRRRGQEARLRCSPMKGHSHVYWYRQLPEEGLKFMVYLQKENIIDESGMPKERFSAEFPKEGPSILRIQQVVRGDSAAYFCASSPRTGETQYFGPGTRLLVL.

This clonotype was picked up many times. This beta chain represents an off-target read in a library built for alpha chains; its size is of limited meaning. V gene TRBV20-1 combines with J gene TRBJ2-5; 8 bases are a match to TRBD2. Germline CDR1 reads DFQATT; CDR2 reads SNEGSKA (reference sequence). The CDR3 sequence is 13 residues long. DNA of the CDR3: TGCAGCGTGGGTCTAGCGGGTCAAGAGACCCAGTACTTC. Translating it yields CSVGLAGQETQYF.

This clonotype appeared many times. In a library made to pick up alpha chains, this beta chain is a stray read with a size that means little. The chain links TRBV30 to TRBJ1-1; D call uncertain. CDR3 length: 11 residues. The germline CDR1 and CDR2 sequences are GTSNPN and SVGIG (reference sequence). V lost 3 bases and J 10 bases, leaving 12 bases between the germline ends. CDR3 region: CAWSSGRRAFF. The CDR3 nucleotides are TGTGCCTGGAGCTCGGGAAGGCGAGCTTTCTTT.

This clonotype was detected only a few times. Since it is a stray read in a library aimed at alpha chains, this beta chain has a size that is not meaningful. CDR3 sequence (DNA): TGTGCCAGCTCAACAGGACTAGCGGCCTACAATGAGCAGTTCTTC. This gives the protein CASSTGLAAYNEQFF. The J gene is TRBJ2-1, the V gene TRBV18; TRBD2 agrees at 10 bases. The CDR3 is made up of 15 amino acids. Germline loops: CDR1 KGHSH, CDR2 LQKENI. V gave up 5 bases and J gave up 2 bases; unmatched junction bases: 3.

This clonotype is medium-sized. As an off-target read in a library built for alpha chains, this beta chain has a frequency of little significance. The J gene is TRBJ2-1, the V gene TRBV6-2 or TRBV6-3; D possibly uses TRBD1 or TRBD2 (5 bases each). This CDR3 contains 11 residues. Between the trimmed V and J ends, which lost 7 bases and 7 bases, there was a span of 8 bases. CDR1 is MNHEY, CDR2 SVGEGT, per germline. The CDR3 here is CASTWGNEQFF. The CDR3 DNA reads TGTGCCAGCACGTGGGGGAATGAGCAGTTCTTC.

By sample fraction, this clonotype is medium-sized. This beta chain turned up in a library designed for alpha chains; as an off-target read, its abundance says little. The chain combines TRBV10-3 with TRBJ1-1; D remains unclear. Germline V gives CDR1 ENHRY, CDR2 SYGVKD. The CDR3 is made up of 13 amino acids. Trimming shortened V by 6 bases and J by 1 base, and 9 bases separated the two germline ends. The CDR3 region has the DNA TGTGCCATCAGGGTCGAACCGAACACTGAAGCTTTCTTT. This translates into CAIRVEPNTEAFF.

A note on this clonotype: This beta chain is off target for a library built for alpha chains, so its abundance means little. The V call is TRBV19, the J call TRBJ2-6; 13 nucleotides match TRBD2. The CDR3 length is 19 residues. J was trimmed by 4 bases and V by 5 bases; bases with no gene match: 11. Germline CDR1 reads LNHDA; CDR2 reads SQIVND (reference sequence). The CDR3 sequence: CASSRSLAGGPLGANVLTF. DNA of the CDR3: TGTGCCAGTAGTCGATCACTAGCGGGAGGGCCTCTCGGGGCCAACGTCCTGACTTTC.

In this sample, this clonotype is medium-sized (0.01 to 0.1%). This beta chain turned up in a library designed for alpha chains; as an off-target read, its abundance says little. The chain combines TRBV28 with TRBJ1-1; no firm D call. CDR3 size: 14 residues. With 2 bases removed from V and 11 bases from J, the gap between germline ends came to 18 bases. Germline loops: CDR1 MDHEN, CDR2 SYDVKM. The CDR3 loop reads CASSLGGIRGEAFF. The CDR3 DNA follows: TGTGCCAGCAGTTTAGGAGGGATTCGTGGGGAGGCTTTCTTT.

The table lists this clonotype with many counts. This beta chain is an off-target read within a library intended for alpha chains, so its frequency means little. CDR3 nucleotides: TGTGCCGTGGGGGGTCGATACTACGAGCAGTACTTC. It translates to CAVGGRYYEQYF. The rearrangement uses TRBV6-6 and TRBJ2-7; the D gene is possibly TRBD2 (6 bases). The CDR3 runs to 12 residues. V lost 11 bases and J lost 3, with 14 bases in between. CDR1 is MNHNY and CDR2 is SVGAGI in the germline V gene (reference sequence).

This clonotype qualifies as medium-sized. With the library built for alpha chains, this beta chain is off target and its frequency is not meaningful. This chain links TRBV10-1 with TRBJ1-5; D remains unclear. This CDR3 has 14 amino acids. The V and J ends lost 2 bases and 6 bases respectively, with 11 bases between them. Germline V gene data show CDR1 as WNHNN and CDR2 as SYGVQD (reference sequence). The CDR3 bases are TGCGCCAGCAGTGAGGGGTCCGATGGTCAGCCCCAGCATTTT. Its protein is CASSEGSDGQPQHF.

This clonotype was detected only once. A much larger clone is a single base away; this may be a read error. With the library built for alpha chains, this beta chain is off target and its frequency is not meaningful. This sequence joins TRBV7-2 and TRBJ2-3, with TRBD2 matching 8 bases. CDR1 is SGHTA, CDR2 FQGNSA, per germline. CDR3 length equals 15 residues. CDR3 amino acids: CACSFVRGRTDTQYF. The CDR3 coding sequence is TGTGCCTGCAGCTTCGTCCGCGGGAGGACAGATACGCAGTATTTT.

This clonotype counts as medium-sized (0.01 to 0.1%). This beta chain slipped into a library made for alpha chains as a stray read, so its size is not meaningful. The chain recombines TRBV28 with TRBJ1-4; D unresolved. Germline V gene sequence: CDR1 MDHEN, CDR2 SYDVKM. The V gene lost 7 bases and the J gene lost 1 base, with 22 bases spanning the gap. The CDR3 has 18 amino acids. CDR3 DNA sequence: TGTGCCAGCACCTTATCGGGTCGGCACGATCAAACTAATGAAAAACTGTTTTTT. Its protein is CASTLSGRHDQTNEKLFF.

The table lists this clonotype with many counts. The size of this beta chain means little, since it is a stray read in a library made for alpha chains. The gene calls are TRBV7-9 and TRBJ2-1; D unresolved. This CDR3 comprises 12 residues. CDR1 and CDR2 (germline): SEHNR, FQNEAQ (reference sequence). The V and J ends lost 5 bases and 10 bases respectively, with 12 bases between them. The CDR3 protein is CASSLSVNEQFF. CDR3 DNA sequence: TGTGCCAGCAGCCTGTCAGTGAACGAGCAGTTCTTC.